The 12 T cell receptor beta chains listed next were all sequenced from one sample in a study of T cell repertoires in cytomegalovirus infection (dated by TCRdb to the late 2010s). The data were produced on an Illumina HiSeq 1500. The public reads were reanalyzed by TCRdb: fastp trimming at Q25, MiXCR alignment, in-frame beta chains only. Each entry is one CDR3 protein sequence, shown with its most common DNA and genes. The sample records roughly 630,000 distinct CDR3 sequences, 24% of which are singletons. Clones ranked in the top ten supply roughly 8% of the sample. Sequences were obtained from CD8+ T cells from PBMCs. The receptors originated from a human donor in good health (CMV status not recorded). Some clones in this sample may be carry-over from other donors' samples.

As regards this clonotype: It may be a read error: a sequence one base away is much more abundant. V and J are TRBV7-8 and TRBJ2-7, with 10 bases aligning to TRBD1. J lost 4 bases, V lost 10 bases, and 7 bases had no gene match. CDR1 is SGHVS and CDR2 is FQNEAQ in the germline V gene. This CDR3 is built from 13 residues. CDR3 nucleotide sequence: TGTGCCAACACCGGGGACAGGGGTTACGAGCAGTACTTC. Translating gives CANTGDRGYEQYF.

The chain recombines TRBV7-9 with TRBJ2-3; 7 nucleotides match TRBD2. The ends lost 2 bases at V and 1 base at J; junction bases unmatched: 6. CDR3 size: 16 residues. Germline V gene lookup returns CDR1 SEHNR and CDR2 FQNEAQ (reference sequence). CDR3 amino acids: CASSLIRSGGTDTQYF. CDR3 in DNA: TGTGCCAGCAGCTTAATCAGGAGCGGGGGCACAGATACGCAGTATTTT.

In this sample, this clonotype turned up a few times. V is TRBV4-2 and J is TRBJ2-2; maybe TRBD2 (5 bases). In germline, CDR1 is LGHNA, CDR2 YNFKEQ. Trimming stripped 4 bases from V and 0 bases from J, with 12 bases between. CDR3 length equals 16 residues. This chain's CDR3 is CASSPSGSSNTGELFF. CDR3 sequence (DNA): TGTGCCAGCAGCCCTTCGGGGAGCTCGAACACCGGGGAGCTGTTTTTT.

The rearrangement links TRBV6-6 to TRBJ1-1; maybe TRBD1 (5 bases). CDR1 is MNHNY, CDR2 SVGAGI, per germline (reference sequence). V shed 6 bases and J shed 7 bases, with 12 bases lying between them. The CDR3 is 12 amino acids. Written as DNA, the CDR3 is TGTGCCAGCAGCCCCATTGGGGGTGAAGCTTTCTTT. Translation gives CASSPIGGEAFF.

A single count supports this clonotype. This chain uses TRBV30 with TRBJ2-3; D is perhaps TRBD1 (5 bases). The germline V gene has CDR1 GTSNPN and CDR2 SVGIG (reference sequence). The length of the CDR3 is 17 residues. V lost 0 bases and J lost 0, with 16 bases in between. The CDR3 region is CAWSVPSGYTSTDTQYF. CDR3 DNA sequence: TGTGCCTGGAGTGTACCGTCAGGGTATACTAGCACAGATACGCAGTATTTT.

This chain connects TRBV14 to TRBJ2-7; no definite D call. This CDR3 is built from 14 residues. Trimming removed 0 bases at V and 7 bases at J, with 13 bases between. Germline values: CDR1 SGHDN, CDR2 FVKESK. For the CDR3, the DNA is TGTGCCAGCAGCCAAGAAACACTCCACCCGGAGCAGTACTTC. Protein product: CASSQETLHPEQYF.

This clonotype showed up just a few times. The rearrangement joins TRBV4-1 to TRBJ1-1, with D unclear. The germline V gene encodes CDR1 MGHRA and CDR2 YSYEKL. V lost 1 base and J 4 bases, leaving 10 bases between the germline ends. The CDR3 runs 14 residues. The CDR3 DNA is TGCGCCAGCAGCCAAGGCCTGGGGAGCACTGAAGCTTTCTTT. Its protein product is CASSQGLGSTEAFF.

The CDR3 sequence is CASSPWDRVHEQYF. The DNA for the CDR3 is TGTGCCAGCAGCCCCTGGGACAGGGTGCACGAGCAGTACTTC. The V call is TRBV7-6, the J call TRBJ2-7; 9 bases match TRBD1. The germline gives CDR1 SGHVS, CDR2 FNYEAQ. The trim removed 5 bases at V and 5 bases at J, leaving 7 bases unmatched. The CDR3 is 14 amino acids. Full variable domain (outside the CDR3, taken from reference TRBV7-6 and TRBJ2-7): GAGVSQSPRYKVTKRGQDVALRCDPISGHVSLYWYRQALGQGPEFLTYFNYEAQQDKSGLPNDRFSAERPEGSISTLTIQRTEQRDSAMYRCASSPWDRVHEQYFGPGTRLTVT.

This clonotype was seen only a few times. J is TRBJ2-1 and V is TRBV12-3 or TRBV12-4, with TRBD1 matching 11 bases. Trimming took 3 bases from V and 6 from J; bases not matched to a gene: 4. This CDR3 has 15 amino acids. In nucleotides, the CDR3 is TGTGCCAGCAGTTTGGACAGGGGGCTTCGCAATGAGCAGTTCTTC. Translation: CASSLDRGLRNEQFF.

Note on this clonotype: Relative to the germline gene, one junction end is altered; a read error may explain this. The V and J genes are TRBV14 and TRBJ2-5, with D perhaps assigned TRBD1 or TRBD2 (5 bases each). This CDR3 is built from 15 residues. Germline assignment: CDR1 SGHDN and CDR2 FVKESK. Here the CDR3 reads CVSSPGTVNQETQYF. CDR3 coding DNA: TGTGTCAGCAGCCCCGGGACGGTTAACCAAGAGACCCAGTACTTC.

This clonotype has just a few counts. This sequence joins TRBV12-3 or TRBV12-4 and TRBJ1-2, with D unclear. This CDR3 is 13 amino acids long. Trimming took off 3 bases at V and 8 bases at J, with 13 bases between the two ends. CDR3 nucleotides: TGTGCCAGCAGTTTTGGAGGGTACTTCGGCTACACCTTC. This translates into CASSFGGYFGYTF.

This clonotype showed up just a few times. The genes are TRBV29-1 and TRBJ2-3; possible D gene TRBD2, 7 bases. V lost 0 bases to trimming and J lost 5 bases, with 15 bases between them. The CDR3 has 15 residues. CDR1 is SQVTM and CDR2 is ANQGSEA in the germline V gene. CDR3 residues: CSVEDYSGGQDTQYF. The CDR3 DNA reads TGCAGCGTTGAAGATTATTCCGGGGGGCAAGATACGCAGTATTTT.